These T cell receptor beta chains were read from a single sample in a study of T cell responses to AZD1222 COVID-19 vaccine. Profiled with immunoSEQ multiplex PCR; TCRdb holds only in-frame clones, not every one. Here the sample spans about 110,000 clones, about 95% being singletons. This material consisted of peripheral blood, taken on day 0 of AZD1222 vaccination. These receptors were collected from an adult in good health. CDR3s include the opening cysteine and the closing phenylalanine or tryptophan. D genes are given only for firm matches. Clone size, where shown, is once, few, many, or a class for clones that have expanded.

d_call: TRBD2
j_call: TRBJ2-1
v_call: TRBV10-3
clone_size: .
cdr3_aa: CAISDDPAGGSEQFF
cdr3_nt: TGTGCCATCAGTGACGATCCAGCGGGAGGCTCAGAGCAGTTCTTC

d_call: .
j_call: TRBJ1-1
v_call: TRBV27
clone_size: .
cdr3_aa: CASSLSLITEAFF
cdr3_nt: TGTGCCAGCAGTTTATCCTTAATTACTGAAGCTTTCTTT

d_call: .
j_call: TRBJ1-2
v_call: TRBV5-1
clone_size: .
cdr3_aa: CASSRTASNSNGYTF
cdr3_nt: TGCGCCAGCTCTCGGACGGCCTCTAATTCAAATGGCTACACCTTC

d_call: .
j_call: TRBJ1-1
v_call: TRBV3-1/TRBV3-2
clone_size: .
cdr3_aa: CASSQGSWTEAFF
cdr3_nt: TGTGCCAGCAGCCAAGGATCGTGGACTGAAGCTTTCTTT

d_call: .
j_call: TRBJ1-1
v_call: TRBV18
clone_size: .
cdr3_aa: CASSPQQREAFF
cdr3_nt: TGTGCCAGCTCACCGCAACAACGTGAAGCTTTCTTT

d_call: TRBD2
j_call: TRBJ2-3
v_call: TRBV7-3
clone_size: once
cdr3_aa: CASSPLAATDTQYF
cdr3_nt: TGTGCCAGCAGCCCACTAGCGGCCACAGATACGCAGTATTTT

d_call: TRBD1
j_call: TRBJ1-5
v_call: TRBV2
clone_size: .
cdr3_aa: CASTGTGHQPQHF
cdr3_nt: TGTGCCAGCACCGGGACAGGCCATCAGCCCCAGCATTTT

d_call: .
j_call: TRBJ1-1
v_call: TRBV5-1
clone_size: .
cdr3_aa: CASSLGHLLNTEAFF
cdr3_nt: TGCGCCAGCAGCTTGGGACATTTGCTGAACACTGAAGCTTTCTTT

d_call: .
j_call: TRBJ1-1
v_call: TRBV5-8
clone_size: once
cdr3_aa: CASSLSGGNTEAFF
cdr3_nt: TGTGCCAGCAGCTTGTCCGGGGGCAACACTGAAGCTTTCTTT

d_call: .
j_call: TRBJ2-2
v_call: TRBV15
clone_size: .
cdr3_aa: CATSRDHMSSGELFF
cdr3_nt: TGTGCCACCAGCAGAGATCACATGTCCAGCGGGGAGCTGTTTTTT

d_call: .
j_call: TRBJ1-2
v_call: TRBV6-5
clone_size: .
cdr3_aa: CASMTGPGGYTF
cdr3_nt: TGTGCCAGCATGACAGGACCAGGTGGCTACACCTTC

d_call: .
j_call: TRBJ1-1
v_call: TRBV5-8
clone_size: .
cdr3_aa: CASSPGEGLPEAFF
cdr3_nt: TGTGCCAGCAGCCCCGGGGAGGGGTTGCCTGAAGCTTTCTTT

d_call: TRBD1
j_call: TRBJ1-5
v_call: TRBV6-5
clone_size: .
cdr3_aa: CASRPGQGKPQHF
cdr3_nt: TGTGCCAGCAGACCGGGACAGGGAAAGCCCCAGCATTTT

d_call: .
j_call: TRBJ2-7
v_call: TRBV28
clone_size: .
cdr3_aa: CASSSRDEQYF
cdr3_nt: TGTGCCAGCAGTTCTCGGGACGAGCAGTACTTC

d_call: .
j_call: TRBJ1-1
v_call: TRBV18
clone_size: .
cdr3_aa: CASSRWGGAKGGATEAFF
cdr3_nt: TGTGCCAGCTCCCGATGGGGCGGGGCAAAGGGGGGAGCGACTGAAGCTTTCTTT

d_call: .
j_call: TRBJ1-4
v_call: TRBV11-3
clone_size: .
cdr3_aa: CASSLGQVNEKLFF
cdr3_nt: TGTGCCAGCAGCTTAGGACAGGTTAATGAAAAACTGTTTTTT

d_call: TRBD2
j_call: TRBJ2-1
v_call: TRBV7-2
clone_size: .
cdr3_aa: CASSLATGGSYNEQFF
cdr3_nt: TGTGCCAGCAGCTTAGCGACGGGGGGCTCCTACAATGAGCAGTTCTTC

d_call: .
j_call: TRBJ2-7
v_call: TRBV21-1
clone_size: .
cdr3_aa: CASSKAKGLAGDSYEQYF
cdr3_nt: TGTGCCAGCAGCAAAGCTAAGGGACTAGCGGGGGACTCCTACGAGCAGTACTTC

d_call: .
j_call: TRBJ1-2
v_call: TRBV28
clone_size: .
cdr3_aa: CASSLAYGYTF
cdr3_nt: TGTGCCAGCAGTTTGGCCTATGGCTACACCTTC

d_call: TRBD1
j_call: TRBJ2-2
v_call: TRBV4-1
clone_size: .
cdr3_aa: CASSQERPGGSGELFF
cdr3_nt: TGCGCCAGCAGCCAAGAAAGGCCAGGGGGAAGCGGGGAGCTGTTTTTT

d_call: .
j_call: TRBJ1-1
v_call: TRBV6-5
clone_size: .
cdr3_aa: CASSYGIRDTEAFF
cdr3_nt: TGTGCCAGCAGTTACGGGATCAGGGACACTGAAGCTTTCTTT

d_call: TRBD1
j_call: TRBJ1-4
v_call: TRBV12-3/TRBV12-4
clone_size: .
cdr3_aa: CASSFTTGGELFF
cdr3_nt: TGTGCCAGCAGTTTTACGACAGGGGGCGAACTGTTTTTT

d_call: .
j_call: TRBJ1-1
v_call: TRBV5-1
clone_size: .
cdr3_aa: CASSLQGGEIAEAFF
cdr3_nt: TGCGCCAGCAGCTTACAGGGAGGTGAAATCGCTGAAGCTTTCTTT

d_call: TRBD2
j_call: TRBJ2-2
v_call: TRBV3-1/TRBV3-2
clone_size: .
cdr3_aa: CASSQVRGVNTGELFF
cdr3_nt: TGTGCCAGCAGCCAAGTCCGGGGGGTTAACACCGGGGAGCTGTTTTTT

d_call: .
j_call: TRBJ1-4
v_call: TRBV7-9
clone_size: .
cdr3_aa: CASSSSEKLFF
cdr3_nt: TGTGCCAGCAGCTCGAGTGAAAAACTGTTTTTT

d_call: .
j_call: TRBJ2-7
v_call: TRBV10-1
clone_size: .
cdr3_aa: CASRGNEQYF
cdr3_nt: TGCGCCAGCAGGGGGAACGAGCAGTACTTC

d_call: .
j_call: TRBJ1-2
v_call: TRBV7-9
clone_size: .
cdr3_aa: CASSPLTGGSVNYGYTF
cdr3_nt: TGTGCCAGCAGCCCTTTGACAGGAGGATCCGTAAACTATGGCTACACCTTC

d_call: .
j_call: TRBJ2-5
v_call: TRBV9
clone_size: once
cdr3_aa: CASSGNQETQYF
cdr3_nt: TGTGCCAGCAGCGGTAACCAAGAGACCCAGTACTTC

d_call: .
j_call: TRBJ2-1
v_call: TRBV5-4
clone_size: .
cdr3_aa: CASSLEFRNEQFF
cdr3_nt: TGTGCCAGCAGCTTGGAGTTTAGGAACGAGCAGTTCTTC

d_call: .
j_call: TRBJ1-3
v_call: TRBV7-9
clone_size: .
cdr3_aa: CASSFPRAPSGNTIYF
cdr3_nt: TGTGCCAGCAGCTTCCCCCGGGCCCCCTCTGGAAACACCATATATTTT

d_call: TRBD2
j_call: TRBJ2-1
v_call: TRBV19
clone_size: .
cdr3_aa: CASTPLAGPNEQFF
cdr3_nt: TGTGCCAGTACCCCGTTAGCGGGACCCAATGAGCAGTTCTTC